The following is a TCR beta chain sequence with its context. The sample originates from a study of T cells after yellow fever vaccination. Germline V lookup: CDR1 SNHLY, CDR2 FYNNEI. J gave up 3 bases and V 1 base, and 4 bases lay outside the gene matches. This CDR3 region has 15 residues. TCRdb reprocessed the 5' RACE reads with MiXCR, giving one entry per CDR3 protein. The table lists around 40,000 distinct CDR3 sequences, roughly 6.4% of them singletons, with approximately 15% in the top ten. General study results and limits: The study noted that FACS-sorted repertoires could contain abundant clonotypes contaminating from the bulk population.

The TCR was taken from a man aged 25-45 years who received the YFV17D yellow fever vaccine. The chain couples TRBV2 to TRBJ2-7, with 9 bases lining up with TRBD1. The sequences come from CD8+ T cells not binding an NS4B(214-222) dextramer, sorted from PBMCs, collected 45 days after the yellow fever booster vaccination. DNA of the CDR3: TGTGCCAGCAGTGAAGGACAGGGGGAGGTCTACGAGCAGTACTTC. Residues: CASSEGQGEVYEQYF. Complete variable domain (other parts from reference TRBV2 and TRBJ2-7): EPEVTQTPSHQVTQMGQEVILRCVPISNHLYFYWYRQILGQKVEFLVSFYNNEISEKSEIFDDQFSVERPDGSNFTLKIRSTKLEDSAMYFCASSEGQGEVYEQYFGPGTRLTVT.